This TCR beta chain derives from a study of regulatory T cells in long-lasting Graves disease. Broader study findings: Clonotypes that were public and shared totalled fewer than 3,500 in persistent patients versus around 970 in new patients.

In regard to this clonotype: Its target is not known.

Assembly of TCR beta libraries relied on iRepertoire HTBI primers together with Arm-PCR of CDR3 regions. In TCRdb, the multiplex PCR reads were re-called with MiXCR into one record per CDR3 protein. The table includes approximately 400,000 distinct CDR3 sequences, approximately 15% detected once. Described time point: newly diagnosed GD, antithyroid drugs for less than 3 months. After RNA was extracted from PBMCs, the TCR library was made from it. Germline-derived CDR1 and CDR2 are KGHDR and SFDVKD. Trimming stripped 5 bases from V and 3 bases from J, with 10 bases between. The CDR3 spans 14 residues. The same data also contributed to another study, on T cells in Graves' hyperthyroidism and ophthalmopathy.

The clonotype originates from a woman in her forties with Graves disease. J is TRBJ2-1 and V is TRBV24-1; weak D call: TRBD2 (5 bases). Sequencing used peripheral blood mononuclear cells (PBMCs), obtained at new diagnosis, from a patient treated with antithyroid drugs. CDR3 nucleotide sequence: TGTGCCACCAGTGCGTGGGGAGTCTACAATGAGCAGTTCTTC. This translates into CATSAWGVYNEQFF.